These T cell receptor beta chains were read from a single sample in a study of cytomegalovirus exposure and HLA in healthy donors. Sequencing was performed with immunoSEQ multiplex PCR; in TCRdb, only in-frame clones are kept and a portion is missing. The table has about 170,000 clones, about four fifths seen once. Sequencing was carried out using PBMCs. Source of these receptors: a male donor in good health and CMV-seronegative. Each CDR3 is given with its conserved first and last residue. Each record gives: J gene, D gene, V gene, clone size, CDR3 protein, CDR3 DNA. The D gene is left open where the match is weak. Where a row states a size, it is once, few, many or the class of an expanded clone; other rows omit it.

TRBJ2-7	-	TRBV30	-	CAWRAKDSSYEQYF	TGTGCCTGGAGAGCCAAGGACAGCTCCTACGAGCAGTACTTC
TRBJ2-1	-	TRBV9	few	CASSPSGRERGEQFF	TGTGCCAGCAGCCCAAGTGGACGGGAGAGGGGTGAGCAGTTCTTC
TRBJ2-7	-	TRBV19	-	CASSLVWGHSYEQYF	TGTGCCAGTTCCTTAGTGTGGGGACACTCCTACGAGCAGTACTTC
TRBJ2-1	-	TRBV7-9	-	CASSHAEGRSYNEQFF	TGTGCCAGCAGCCATGCAGAGGGTCGCTCCTACAATGAGCAGTTCTTC
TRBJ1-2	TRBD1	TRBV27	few	CASKRRQGYGYTF	TGTGCCAGTAAACGCAGACAGGGCTATGGCTACACCTTC
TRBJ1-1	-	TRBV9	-	CASSVGADRWSTEAFF	TGTGCCAGCAGCGTAGGGGCCGACAGGTGGAGCACTGAAGCTTTCTTT
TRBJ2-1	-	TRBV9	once	CASSVAPSQPSDNEQFF	TGTGCCAGCAGCGTAGCTCCCAGTCAACCATCCGACAATGAGCAGTTCTTC
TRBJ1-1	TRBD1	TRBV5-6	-	CASSNRDRGRLGAFF	TGTGCCAGCAGCAACCGGGACAGGGGGCGCTTGGGGGCTTTCTTT
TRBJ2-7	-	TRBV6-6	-	CASSSQGRGVHEQYF	TGTGCCAGCAGCTCCCAGGGCAGGGGAGTCCACGAGCAGTACTTC
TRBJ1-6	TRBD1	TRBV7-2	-	CASSSGQGGYNSPLHF	TGTGCCAGCAGCTCCGGACAGGGCGGGTATAATTCACCCCTCCACTTT
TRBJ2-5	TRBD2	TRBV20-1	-	CSVGTKETQYF	TGCAGTGTTGGGACTAAAGAGACCCAGTACTTC
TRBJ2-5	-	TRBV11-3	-	CASSSQTVAGETQYF	TGTGCCAGCAGCAGCCAGACAGTGGCCGGGGAGACCCAGTACTTC
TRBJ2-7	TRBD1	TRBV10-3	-	CASSLSRDSYERYF	TGTGCCTCTTCTCTGTCCAGGGACAGCTACGAGCGGTACTTC
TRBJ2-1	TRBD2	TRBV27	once	CASSPGLAEPYNEQFF	TGTGCCAGCAGTCCCGGACTAGCGGAACCTTACAATGAGCAGTTCTTC
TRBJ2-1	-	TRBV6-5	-	CASSAISGNEQFF	TGTGCCAGCAGTGCGATTTCGGGGAATGAGCAGTTCTTC
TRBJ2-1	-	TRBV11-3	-	CASSLVGRDGYNEQFF	TGTGCCAGCAGCTTAGTAGGGCGGGATGGGTACAATGAGCAGTTCTTC
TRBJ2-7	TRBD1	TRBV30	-	CAWLDRGLSSYEQYF	TGTGCCTGGCTCGACAGGGGCCTCAGCTCCTACGAGCAGTACTTC